Below are 22 T cell receptor beta chains sequenced from a single sample in a study of blood T cell repertoires in COVID-19. The protocol was immunoSEQ multiplex PCR, while the TCRdb copy is restricted to in-frame clones and leaves out a portion. The table lists some 320,000 clones, about nine tenths of them singletons. The sequenced material came from PBMCs or T cells enriched from blood (not recorded which). The receptors come from a man aged 55 to 70 who had recovered from COVID-19.

This clone was picked up a small number of times. The chain carries TRBV7-9 and TRBJ2-3, with 11 bases that match TRBD2. V was clipped by 5 bases and J by 5 bases; unmatched bases: 6. Germline CDR1 and CDR2: SEHNR and FQNEAQ (reference sequence). The CDR3 contains 15 residues. The DNA of the CDR3 is TGTGCCAGCAGCCCGGGACTAGCGGACTTAGATACGCAGTATTTT. It codes for CASSPGLADLDTQYF.

J is TRBJ2-2 and V is TRBV4-3, with D possibly matching TRBD1 (5 bases). Trimming pared 1 base from V and 4 bases from J, leaving 10 bases between. The length of the CDR3 is 15 residues. Germline V gives CDR1 LGHNA, CDR2 YSLEER. CDR3 DNA sequence: TGCGCCAGCAGCCAAGCTGTAGGGGTCACCGGGGAGCTGTTTTTT. This translates into CASSQAVGVTGELFF.

J is TRBJ2-7 and V is TRBV9, with 8 bases matching TRBD2. CDR1 is SGDLS and CDR2 is YYNGEE in the germline V gene. V lost 0 bases and J lost 3; bases outside the gene matches: 5. The CDR3 loop spans 15 amino acids. DNA of the CDR3: TGTGCCAGCAGCGTAGCTACTAGCGGCAACTACGAGCAGTACTTC. This codes for CASSVATSGNYEQYF. Looking up the rest from reference TRBV9 and TRBJ2-7 gives the full variable domain: DSGVTQTPKHLITATGQRVTLRCSPRSGDLSVYWYQQSLDQGLQFLIQYYNGEERAKGNILERFSAQQFPDLHSELNLSSLELGDSALYFCASSVATSGNYEQYFGPGTRLTVT.

The rearrangement links TRBV7-2 to TRBJ2-3; TRBD2 matches 7 bases. CDR3 length: 15 amino acids. After removal of 1 base from V and 3 bases from J, the junction contained 4 bases not matched to a gene. CDR1 is SGHTA and CDR2 is FQGNSA in the germline V gene. The CDR3 here is CASSLVGGGTDTQYF. The CDR3 region has the DNA TGTGCCAGCAGCTTAGTCGGGGGAGGGACAGATACGCAGTATTTT.

The J gene is TRBJ2-7, the V gene TRBV19; 9 positions match TRBD2. With V trimmed by 5 bases and J by 4 bases, 9 bases remained unmatched. Germline V gene lookup returns CDR1 LNHDA and CDR2 SQIVND (reference sequence). There are 15 residues in the CDR3. This CDR3 reads CASSDSGSGIYEQYF. In nucleotides, the CDR3 is TGTGCCAGTAGTGATAGCGGGAGTGGTATATACGAGCAGTACTTC.

This chain uses TRBV19 with TRBJ2-1, with 7 bases that match TRBD2. CDR1 LNHDA and CDR2 SQIVND come from the germline V gene (reference sequence). The junction had 11 bases not matched to a gene; V was cut back by 4 bases and J by 8 bases. The CDR3 totals 15 residues. This CDR3 reads CASSREGGRGHEQFF. The CDR3 DNA reads as TGTGCCAGTAGTAGGGAAGGCGGGAGAGGTCATGAGCAGTTCTTC.

This rearrangement joins TRBV14 to TRBJ2-5, with 7 positions matching TRBD1. The CDR3 loop spans 18 amino acids. Germline CDR1 SGHDN, CDR2 FVKESK. V lost 2 bases, J lost 3 bases, and 15 bases stayed unmatched. The CDR3 bases are TGTGCCAGCAGCCAATGGGCCGGGGCAGGGGGAAACGAAGAGACCCAGTACTTC. Its translation is CASSQWAGAGGNEETQYF.

This clone has a handful of counts. The gene calls are TRBV7-9 and TRBJ1-5, with D possibly matching TRBD1 (5 bases). Germline V gives CDR1 SEHNR, CDR2 FQNEAQ (reference sequence). V shed 5 bases and J shed 11 bases, with 19 bases lying between them. The length of the CDR3 is 14 residues. The CDR3 sequence: CASSHSSRGWSQHF. In DNA form, the CDR3 reads TGTGCCAGCAGCCACTCAAGCCGGGGGTGGTCCCAGCATTTT. The full variable domain, completed using reference TRBV7-9 and TRBJ1-5, is DTGVSQNPRHKITKRGQNVTFRCDPISEHNRLYWYRQTLGQGPEFLTYFQNEAQLEKSRLLSDRFSAERPKGSFSTLEIQRTEQGDSAMYLCASSHSSRGWSQHFGDGTRLSIL.

The chain uses TRBV14 and TRBJ1-1; possibly TRBD1 for D (5 bases). Germline V gene sequence: CDR1 SGHDN, CDR2 FVKESK. The CDR3 runs 13 residues. Trimming removed 11 bases at V and 4 bases at J, with 17 bases between. CDR3 nucleotides: TGTGCCGTTGGGACTCTTCAGGGCACTGAAGCTTTCTTT. Residues: CAVGTLQGTEAFF.

The J gene is TRBJ2-7, the V gene TRBV15, with D possibly TRBD2 on 5 matching bases. The CDR3 is 14 residues long. The germline CDR1 and CDR2 sequences are LNHNV and YYDKDF (reference sequence). V lost 0 bases and J lost 6, with 12 bases in between. In DNA, the CDR3 is TGTGCCACCAGCAGAGATCGCCCACGGGGCGAGCAGTACTTC. It translates to CATSRDRPRGEQYF.

The V gene is TRBV18, the J gene TRBJ1-2; possible D gene TRBD1, 6 bases. The CDR3 spans 14 residues. The V end was cut by 2 bases, the J end by 6 bases, with 13 bases between. The germline gives CDR1 KGHSH, CDR2 LQKENI. CDR3 bases: TGTGCCAGCTCACCAGGGGGGGCGCGGGATGGCTACACCTTC. This gives the protein CASSPGGARDGYTF.

The CDR3 loop is CASSYRTASYEQYF. The CDR3 nucleotides read TGTGCCAGCAGTTACCGGACAGCTTCCTACGAGCAGTACTTC. The rearrangement joins TRBV27 to TRBJ2-7, with D maybe TRBD1 (6 bases). The germline V gene has CDR1 MNHEY and CDR2 SMNVEV (reference sequence). The CDR3 extends over 14 amino acids. Trimming cost V 4 bases and J 1 base, with 11 bases left between them.

This chain uses TRBV21-1 with TRBJ2-7; TRBD2, as called in the table, went unchecked against the DNA. TRBV21-1 is noted as a pseudogene. The CDR3 spans 16 residues. The CDR3 nucleotides read TGTGCCAGCAGCAAAGGTGGGACTAGCGGACACTACGAGCAGTACTTC. It encodes CASSKGGTSGHYEQYF.

This clone has more than one count but fewer than ten. This chain connects TRBV7-2 to TRBJ2-1, with D possibly matching TRBD2 (5 bases). Germline V gives CDR1 SGHTA, CDR2 FQGNSA. V lost 4 bases and J lost 4, with 14 bases in between. The CDR3 extends over 15 amino acids. CDR3 sequence (DNA): TGTGCCAGCAGCTCGGACTCGCGGTTTTACAATGAGCAGTTCTTC. It codes for CASSSDSRFYNEQFF.

The chain carries TRBV18 and TRBJ2-4, with D possibly TRBD2 on 5 matching bases. This CDR3 comprises 15 residues. The V gene's germline CDR1 is KGHSH and CDR2 LQKENI. V lost 3 bases, J lost 5 bases, and 14 bases lay in between. The CDR3 nucleotides read TGTGCCAGCTCACCGACCGCCGGGGTCCAAAACATTCAGTACTTC. Translating it yields CASSPTAGVQNIQYF. Based on the CDR3 plus reference TRBV18 and TRBJ2-4, the full variable domain is NAGVMQNPRHLVRRRGQEARLRCSPMKGHSHVYWYRQLPEEGLKFMVYLQKENIIDESGMPKERFSAEFPKEGPSILRIQQVVRGDSAAYFCASSPTAGVQNIQYFGAGTRLSVL.

The J gene is TRBJ2-5, the V gene TRBV5-1; D is perhaps TRBD2 (6 bases). This CDR3 has 17 residues. Trimming left V 4 bases short and J 1 base short, with 20 bases between. Germline values: CDR1 SGHRS, CDR2 YFSETQ. The CDR3 loop reads CASSKKGGTGVQETQYF. The CDR3 DNA follows: TGCGCCAGCAGCAAAAAAGGCGGTACGGGGGTCCAAGAGACCCAGTACTTC. The complete variable domain, with remaining parts taken from reference TRBV5-1 and TRBJ2-5, reads KAGVTQTPRYLIKTRGQQVTLSCSPISGHRSVSWYQQTPGQGLQFLFEYFSETQRNKGNFPGRFSGRQFSNSRSEMNVSTLELGDSALYLCASSKKGGTGVQETQYFGPGTRLLVL.

J is TRBJ1-4 and V is TRBV6-5; D is uncertain. Germline V gene sequence: CDR1 MNHEY, CDR2 SVGAGI. V was trimmed by 8 bases and J by 1 base, leaving 11 bases between them. The CDR3 runs 14 residues. In nucleotides, the CDR3 is TGTGCCAGCGGCTTTAAGCGAACTAATGAAAAACTGTTTTTT. Its translation is CASGFKRTNEKLFF.

The CDR3 DNA reads TGTGCCAGCAGTGAATACGACACCAGAAACCAAGAGACCCAGTACTTC. It specifies CASSEYDTRNQETQYF. The chain has TRBV25-1 and TRBJ2-5, with unresolved D. V was cut by 0 bases and J by 0 bases, with 11 bases left in between. The CDR3 contains 16 residues. Germline V gene lookup returns CDR1 MGHDK and CDR2 SYGVNS.

The genes are TRBV7-8 and TRBJ2-2; 12 nucleotides line up with TRBD2. V was pared by 6 bases and J by 3 bases, with 5 bases of the junction left unmatched. This CDR3 contains 16 residues. Per the germline V gene, CDR1 is SGHVS and CDR2 is FQNEAQ. The CDR3 protein is CASSRTSGIDTGELFF. The CDR3 coding sequence is TGTGCCAGCAGTCGGACTAGCGGGATTGACACCGGGGAGCTGTTTTTT.

V usage is TRBV28 and J usage is TRBJ1-4; 7 bases map to TRBD1. The CDR3 is 17 amino acids. Germline CDR1 and CDR2: MDHEN and SYDVKM. Trimming removed 6 bases from V and 5 bases from J; junction bases left unmatched: 15. The CDR3 loop is CASSFTITQGQNEKLFF. CDR3 in DNA: TGTGCCAGCAGCTTTACTATTACACAGGGGCAGAATGAAAAACTGTTTTTT.

The J gene is TRBJ1-6, the V gene TRBV30, with 10 bases that match TRBD1. The V gene's germline CDR1 is GTSNPN and CDR2 SVGIG (reference sequence). This CDR3 has 19 amino acids. V was clipped by 5 bases and J by 0 bases; unmatched bases: 13. CDR3 DNA: TGTGCCTGGGGTTCGCCTGGGACAGGGGTGAGCTCCTATAATTCACCCCTCCACTTT. Translating gives CAWGSPGTGVSSYNSPLHF.

The genes are TRBV12-3 or TRBV12-4 and TRBJ1-4; D unclear. This CDR3 has 13 residues. Trimming shortened V by 7 bases and J by 4 bases, and 10 bases separated the two germline ends. Here the CDR3 reads CASIGGNNEKLFF. The CDR3 region has the DNA TGTGCCAGCATCGGCGGGAATAATGAAAAACTGTTTTTT.